The source of this T cell receptor beta chain is a study of cytomegalovirus exposure and HLA in healthy donors. Notes on the study in general: Looking again later, the authors saw that most CMV-associated TCR beta chains seemed HLA-restricted.

In the case of this clone: What it recognizes is unknown.

The V gene lost 5 bases and the J gene lost 5 bases, with 11 bases spanning the gap. The germline CDR1 and CDR2 sequences are MNHEY and SMNVEV (reference sequence). The CDR3 covers 13 residues. The PCR was carried out with 60 Vbeta primers and 13 Jbeta primers. The method was immunoSEQ multiplex PCR; TCRdb's version includes in-frame clones alone and lacks a portion of them. The table includes about 85,000 clones, roughly 73% detected once. V gene TRBV27 combines with J gene TRBJ2-3; no clear D. Sequencing used PBMCs. The receptor comes from a boy aged 5-17 years in good health and CMV-seronegative. As DNA, the CDR3 is TGTGCCAGCAGTCCTCCCCCGGGAGATACGCAGTATTTT. Translating it yields CASSPPPGDTQYF.